The sequence of this T cell receptor (beta chain) was determined in a study of response to subunit inactivated influenza vaccine. General observations from the study: Each seasonal influenza vaccination recruits few new T cells, the authors suggested.

This clonotype has just a few counts. Its antigen is not known. TCRdb re-analysed the RT-PCR reads in MiXCR, keeping a single row per CDR3 protein. The sample contains about 650,000 distinct CDR3 sequences, around 14% of which appear only once. The junction had 8 bases not matched to a gene; V was cut back by 0 bases and J by 0 bases. This CDR3 comprises 18 residues. Germline V gives CDR1 MNHEY, CDR2 SVGAGI. The clonotype was recovered from a man in his fifties who received an inactivated influenza vaccine. The chain carries TRBV6-5 and TRBJ1-5, with 7 nucleotides matching TRBD1. The specimen comprised PBMCs from blood, sampled 11 to 12 days after vaccination. The CDR3 DNA reads as TGTGCCAGCAGTTACTCGACGCGGGACAGACATAGCAATCAGCCCCAGCATTTT. Protein product: CASSYSTRDRHSNQPQHF.